This entry concerns a single T cell receptor (beta chain). Antigen: not known. The record originates from a study of blood T cells in healthy people across ages. Extractions gave at least 6 micrograms of total RNA per sample. It was with a sample-barcoded 5' primer and a J-beta primer mix that a second PCR of roughly 7 to 11 cycles was run. CDR3-containing paired-end reads numbered at least 2.5 million in each sample. TCRdb redid the calling of the 5' RACE reads with MiXCR, one entry per CDR3 protein. The sample lists about 780,000 distinct CDR3 sequences, 55% to 65% occurring once. V lost 1 base to trimming and J lost 8 bases; unmatched junction nucleotides: 0. From germline, CDR1 is LGHDT and CDR2 YNNKEL (reference sequence). CDR3 length: 13 amino acids. Overall study findings and caveats: Fewer expanded clones and more diversity marked long-lived versus aged donors.

The chain couples TRBV3-1 to TRBJ1-5, with TRBD1 identical over 9 bases. The sample consisted of blood. The source is a man aged 25 to 40 in good health. The DNA of the CDR3 is TGTGCCAGCAGCCAAGGGACAGGGGAGCCCCAGCATTTT. Translated, it gives CASSQGTGEPQHF.